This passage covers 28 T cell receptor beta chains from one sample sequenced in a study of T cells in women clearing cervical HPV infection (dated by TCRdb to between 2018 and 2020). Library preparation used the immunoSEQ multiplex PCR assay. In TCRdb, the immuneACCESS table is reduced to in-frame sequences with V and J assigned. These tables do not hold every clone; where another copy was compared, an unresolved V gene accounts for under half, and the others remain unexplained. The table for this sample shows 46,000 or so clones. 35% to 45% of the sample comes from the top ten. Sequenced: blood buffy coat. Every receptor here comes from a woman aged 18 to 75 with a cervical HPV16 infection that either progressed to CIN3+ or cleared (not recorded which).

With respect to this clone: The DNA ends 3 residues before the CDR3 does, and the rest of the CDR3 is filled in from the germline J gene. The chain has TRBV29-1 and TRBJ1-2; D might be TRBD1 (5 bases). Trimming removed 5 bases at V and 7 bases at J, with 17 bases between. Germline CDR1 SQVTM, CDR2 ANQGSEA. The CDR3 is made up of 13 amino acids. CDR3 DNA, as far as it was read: TGCAGCGTTCGTTTGGAGGGGCGGTCTGGC. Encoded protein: CSVRLEGRSG. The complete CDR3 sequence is CSVRLEGRSGYTF.

The CDR3 loop is CAWFPTGGGEQYF. The sequenced part of the CDR3 DNA is TGTGCCTGGTTTCCAACAGGGGGTGGCGAG. V usage is TRBV30 and J usage is TRBJ2-7, with TRBD1 identical over 8 bases. The CDR3 extends 3 residues past the end of the read, so its final part is completed from the germline J gene. Unmatched junction bases numbered 9, after V lost 5 bases and J lost 6 bases. The CDR3 loop spans 13 amino acids. In germline, CDR1 is GTSNPN, CDR2 SVGIG (reference sequence).

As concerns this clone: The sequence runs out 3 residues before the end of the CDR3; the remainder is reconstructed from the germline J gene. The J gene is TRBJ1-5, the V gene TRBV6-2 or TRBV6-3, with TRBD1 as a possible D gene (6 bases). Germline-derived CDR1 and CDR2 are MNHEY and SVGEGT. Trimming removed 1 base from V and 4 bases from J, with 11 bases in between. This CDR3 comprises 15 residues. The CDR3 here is CASSYYAQGNQPQHF. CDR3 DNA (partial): TGTGCCAGCAGTTACTACGCACAGGGTAATCAGCCC.

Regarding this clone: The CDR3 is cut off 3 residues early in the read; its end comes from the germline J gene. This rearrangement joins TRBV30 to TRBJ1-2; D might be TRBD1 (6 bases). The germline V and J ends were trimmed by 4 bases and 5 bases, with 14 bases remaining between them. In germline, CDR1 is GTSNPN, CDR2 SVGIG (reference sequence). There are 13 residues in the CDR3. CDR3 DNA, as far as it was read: TGTGCCTGGATTCCCCCAGGGGCTTATGGC. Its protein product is CAWIPPGAYG. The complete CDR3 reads CAWIPPGAYGYTF.

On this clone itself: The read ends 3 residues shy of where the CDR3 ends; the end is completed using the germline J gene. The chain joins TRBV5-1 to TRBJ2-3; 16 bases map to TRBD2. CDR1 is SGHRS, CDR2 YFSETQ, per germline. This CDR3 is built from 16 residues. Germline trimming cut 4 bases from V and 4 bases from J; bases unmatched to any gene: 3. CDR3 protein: CASSTGTSGGADTQYF. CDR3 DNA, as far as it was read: TGCGCCAGCAGCACCGGGACTAGCGGGGGGGCAGATACG.

CDR3 bases read: TGTGCCTGGAGTGTAGCTACAGCGGAGACG. Protein product: CAWSVATAET. The entire CDR3 protein is CAWSVATAETQYF. V and J are TRBV30 and TRBJ2-3; possibly TRBD2 for D (5 bases). The read terminates 3 residues before the CDR3 end, so the remaining end is supplied by the germline J gene. The CDR3 loop spans 13 amino acids. Germline lookup yields CDR1 GTSNPN and CDR2 SVGIG (reference sequence).

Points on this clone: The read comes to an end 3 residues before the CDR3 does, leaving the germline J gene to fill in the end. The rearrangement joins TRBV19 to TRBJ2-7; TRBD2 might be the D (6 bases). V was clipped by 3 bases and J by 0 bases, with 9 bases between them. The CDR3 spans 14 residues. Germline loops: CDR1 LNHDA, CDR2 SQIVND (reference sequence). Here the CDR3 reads CASSINGGSYEQYF. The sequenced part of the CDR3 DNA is TGTGCCAGTAGTATTAACGGGGGCTCCTACGAG.

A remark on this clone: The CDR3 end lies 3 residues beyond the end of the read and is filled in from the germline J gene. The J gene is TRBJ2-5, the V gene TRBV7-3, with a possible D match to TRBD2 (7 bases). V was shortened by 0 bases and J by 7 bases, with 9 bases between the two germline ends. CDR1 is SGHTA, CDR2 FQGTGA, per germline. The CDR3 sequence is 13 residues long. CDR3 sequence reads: CASSLTGGGTQYF. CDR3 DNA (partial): TGTGCCAGCAGCTTAACGGGAGGGGGGACC.

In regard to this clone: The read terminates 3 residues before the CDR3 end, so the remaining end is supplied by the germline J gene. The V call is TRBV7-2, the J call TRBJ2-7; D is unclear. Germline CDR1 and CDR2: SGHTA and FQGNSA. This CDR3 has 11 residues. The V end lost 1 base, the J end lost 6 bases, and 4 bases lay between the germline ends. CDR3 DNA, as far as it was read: TGTGCCAGCAGCTTAGGCGTCGAG. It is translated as CASSLGVE. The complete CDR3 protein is CASSLGVEQYF.

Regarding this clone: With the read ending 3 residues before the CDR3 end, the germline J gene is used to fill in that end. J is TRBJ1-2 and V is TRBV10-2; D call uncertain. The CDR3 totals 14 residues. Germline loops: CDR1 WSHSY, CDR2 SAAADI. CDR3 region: CASSGAAGLGSYTF. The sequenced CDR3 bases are TGCGCCAGCAGTGGGGCAGCGGGCCTCGGGAGC.

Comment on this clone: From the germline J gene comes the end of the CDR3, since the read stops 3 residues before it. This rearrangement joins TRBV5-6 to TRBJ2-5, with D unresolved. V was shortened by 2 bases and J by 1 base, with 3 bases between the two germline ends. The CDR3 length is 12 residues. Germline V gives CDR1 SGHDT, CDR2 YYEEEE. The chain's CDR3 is CASSFSQETQYF. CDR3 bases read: TGTGCCAGCAGCTTCAGCCAAGAGACC.

This CDR3 reads CAWSRGRRDQPQHF. The CDR3 DNA, read in part, is TGTGCCTGGAGTAGAGGCCGGAGGGATCAGCCC. This chain joins TRBV30 and TRBJ1-5, with D uncertain. The read gets to within 3 residues of the CDR3 end, and the germline J gene fills in the rest. Germline CDR1 GTSNPN, CDR2 SVGIG (reference sequence). Trimming stripped 2 bases from V and 5 bases from J, with 13 bases between. This CDR3 region has 14 residues.

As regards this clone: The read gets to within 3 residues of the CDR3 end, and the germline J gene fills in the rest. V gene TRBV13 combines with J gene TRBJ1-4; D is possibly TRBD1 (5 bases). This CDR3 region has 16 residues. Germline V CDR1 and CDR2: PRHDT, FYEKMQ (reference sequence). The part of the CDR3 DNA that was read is TGTGCCAGCAGTTTTACGACGGGCGGTGGGGCCAACGTA. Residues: CASSFTTGGGANV. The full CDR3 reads CASSFTTGGGANVLFF. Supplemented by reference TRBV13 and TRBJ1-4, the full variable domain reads AAGVIQSPRHLIKEKRETATLKCYPIPRHDTVYWYQQGPGQDPQFLISFYEKMQSDKGSIPDRFSAQQFSDYHSELNMSSLELGDSALYFCASSFTTGGGANVLFFGSGTQLSVL.

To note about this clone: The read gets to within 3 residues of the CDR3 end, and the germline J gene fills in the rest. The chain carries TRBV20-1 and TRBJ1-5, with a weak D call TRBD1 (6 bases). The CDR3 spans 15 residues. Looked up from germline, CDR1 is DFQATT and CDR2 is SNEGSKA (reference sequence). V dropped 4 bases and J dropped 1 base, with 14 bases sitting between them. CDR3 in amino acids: CSATRSGQSNQPQHF. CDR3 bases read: TGCAGTGCTACTCGATCAGGACAGAGCAATCAGCCC.

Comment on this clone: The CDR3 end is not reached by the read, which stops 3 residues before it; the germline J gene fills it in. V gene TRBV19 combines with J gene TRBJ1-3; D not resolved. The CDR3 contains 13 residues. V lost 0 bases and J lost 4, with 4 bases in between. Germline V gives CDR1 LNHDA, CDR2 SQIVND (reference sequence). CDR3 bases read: TGTGCCAGTAGTATAGATCCGGGAAACACC. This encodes CASSIDPGNT. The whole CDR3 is CASSIDPGNTIYF. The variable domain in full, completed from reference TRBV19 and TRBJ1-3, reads DGGITQSPKYLFRKEGQNVTLSCEQNLNHDAMYWYRQDPGQGLRLIYYSQIVNDFQKGDIAEGYSVSREKKESFPLTVTSAQKNPTAFYLCASSIDPGNTIYFGEGSWLTVV.

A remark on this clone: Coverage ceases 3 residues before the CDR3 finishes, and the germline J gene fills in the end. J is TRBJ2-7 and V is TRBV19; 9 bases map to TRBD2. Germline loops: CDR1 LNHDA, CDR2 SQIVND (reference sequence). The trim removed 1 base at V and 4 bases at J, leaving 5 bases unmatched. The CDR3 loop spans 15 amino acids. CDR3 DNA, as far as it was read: TGTGCCAGTAGTATAGGAAGCGGGGGGTTTTACGAG. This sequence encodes CASSIGSGGFYE. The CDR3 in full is CASSIGSGGFYEQYF. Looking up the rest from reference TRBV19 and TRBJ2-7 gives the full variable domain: DGGITQSPKYLFRKEGQNVTLSCEQNLNHDAMYWYRQDPGQGLRLIYYSQIVNDFQKGDIAEGYSVSREKKESFPLTVTSAQKNPTAFYLCASSIGSGGFYEQYFGPGTRLTVT.

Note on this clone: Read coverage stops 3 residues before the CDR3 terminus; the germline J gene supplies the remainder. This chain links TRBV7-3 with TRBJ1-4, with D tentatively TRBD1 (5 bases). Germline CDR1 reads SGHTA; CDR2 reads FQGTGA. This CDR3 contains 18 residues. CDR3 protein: CASSLKASGVSGANVLFF. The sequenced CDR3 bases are TGTGCCAGCAGCTTAAAGGCTAGCGGAGTCTCTGGGGCCAACGTA.

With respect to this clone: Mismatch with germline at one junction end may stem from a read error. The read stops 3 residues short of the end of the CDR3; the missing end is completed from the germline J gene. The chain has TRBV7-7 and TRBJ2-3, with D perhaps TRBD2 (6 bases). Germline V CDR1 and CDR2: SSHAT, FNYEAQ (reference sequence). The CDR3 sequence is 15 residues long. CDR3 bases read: TGTGCTAGCAGCTTGGGGGGATCTTTAGAAGAGACG. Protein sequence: CASSLGGSLEET. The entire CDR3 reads CASSLGGSLEETQYF.

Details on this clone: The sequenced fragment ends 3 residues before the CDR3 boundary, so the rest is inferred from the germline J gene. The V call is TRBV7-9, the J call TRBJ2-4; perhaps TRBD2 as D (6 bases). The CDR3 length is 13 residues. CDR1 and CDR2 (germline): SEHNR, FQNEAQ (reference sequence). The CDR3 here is CASSFSGSYGQYF. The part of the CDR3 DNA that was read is TGTGCCAGCAGCTTTAGCGGATCCTATGGT.

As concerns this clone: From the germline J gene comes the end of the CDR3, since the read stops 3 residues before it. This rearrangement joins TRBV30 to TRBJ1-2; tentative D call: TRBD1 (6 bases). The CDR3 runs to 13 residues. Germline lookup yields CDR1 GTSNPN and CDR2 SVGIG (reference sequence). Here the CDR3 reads CAWSVLGGQGYTF. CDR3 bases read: TGTGCCTGGAGTGTACTGGGGGGGCAAGGC.

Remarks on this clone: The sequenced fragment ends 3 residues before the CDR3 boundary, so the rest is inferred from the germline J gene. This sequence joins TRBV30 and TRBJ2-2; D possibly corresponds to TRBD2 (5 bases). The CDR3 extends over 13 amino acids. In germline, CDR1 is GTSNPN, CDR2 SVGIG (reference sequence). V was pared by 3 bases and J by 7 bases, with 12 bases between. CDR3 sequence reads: CAWRLDFGGELFF. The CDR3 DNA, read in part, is TGTGCCTGGAGACTGGACTTTGGCGGGGAG.

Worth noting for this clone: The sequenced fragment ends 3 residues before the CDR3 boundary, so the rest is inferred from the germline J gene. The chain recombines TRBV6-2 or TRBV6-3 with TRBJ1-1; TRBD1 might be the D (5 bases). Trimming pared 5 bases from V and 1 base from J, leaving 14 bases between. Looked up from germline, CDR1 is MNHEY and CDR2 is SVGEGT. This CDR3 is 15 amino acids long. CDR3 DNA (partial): TGTGCCAGCAGTCGGCAGGGCCTTAGGAACACTGAA. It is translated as CASSRQGLRNTE. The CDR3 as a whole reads CASSRQGLRNTEAFF.

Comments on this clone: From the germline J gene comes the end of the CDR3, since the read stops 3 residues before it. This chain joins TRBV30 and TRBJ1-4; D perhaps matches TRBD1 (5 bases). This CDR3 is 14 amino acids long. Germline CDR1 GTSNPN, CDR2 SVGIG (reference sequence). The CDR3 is CAWSVPGLNSPLFF. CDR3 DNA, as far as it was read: TGTGCCTGGAGTGTACCAGGGCTGAATTCACCA.

The covered CDR3 bases are TGCGCCAGCAGCTTGGTGTCTACGGGGACAGGGACTCACGAG. Encoded protein: CASSLVSTGTGTHE. The whole CDR3 sequence reads CASSLVSTGTGTHEQYF. The chain carries TRBV5-1 and TRBJ2-7; 9 nucleotides align to TRBD1. Read sequence stops 3 residues before the CDR3 end, and the germline J gene provides the missing end. V trimming: 0 bases; J trimming: 5 bases; junction bases outside the gene matches: 12. The CDR3 has 17 amino acids. The germline V gene encodes CDR1 SGHRS and CDR2 YFSETQ.

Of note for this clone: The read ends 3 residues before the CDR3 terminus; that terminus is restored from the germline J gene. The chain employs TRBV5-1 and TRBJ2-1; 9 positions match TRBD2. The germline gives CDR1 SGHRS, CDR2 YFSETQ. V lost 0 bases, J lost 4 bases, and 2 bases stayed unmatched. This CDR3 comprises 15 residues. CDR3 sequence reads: CASSLGLAEYNEQFF. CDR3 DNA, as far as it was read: TGCGCCAGCAGCTTGGGACTAGCGGAGTACAATGAG.

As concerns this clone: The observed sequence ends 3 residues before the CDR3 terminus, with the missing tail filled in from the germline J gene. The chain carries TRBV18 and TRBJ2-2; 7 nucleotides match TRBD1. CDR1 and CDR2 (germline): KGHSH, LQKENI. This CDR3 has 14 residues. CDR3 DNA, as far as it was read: TGTGCCAGCTCAATAAACAGGGGAACCAACGTG. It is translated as CASSINRGTNV. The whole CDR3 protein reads CASSINRGTNVLFF.

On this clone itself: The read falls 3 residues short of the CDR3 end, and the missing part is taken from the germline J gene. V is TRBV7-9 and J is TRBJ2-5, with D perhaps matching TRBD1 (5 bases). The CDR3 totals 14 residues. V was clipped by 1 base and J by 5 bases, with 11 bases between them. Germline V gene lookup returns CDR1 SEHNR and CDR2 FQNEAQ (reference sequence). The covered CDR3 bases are TGTGCCAGCAGCTTAGGCCAGGGTTGGGAGACC. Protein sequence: CASSLGQGWET. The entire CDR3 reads CASSLGQGWETQYF.

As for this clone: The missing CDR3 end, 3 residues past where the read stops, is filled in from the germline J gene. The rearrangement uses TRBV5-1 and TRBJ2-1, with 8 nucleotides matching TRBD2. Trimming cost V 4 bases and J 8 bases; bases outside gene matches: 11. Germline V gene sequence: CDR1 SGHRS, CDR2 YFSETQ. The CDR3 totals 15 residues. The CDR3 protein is CASSAPGLGIYEQFF. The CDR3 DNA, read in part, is TGCGCCAGCAGCGCGCCGGGACTAGGGATCTATGAG.